This TCR beta chain was identified in a study of human T cells and chemical hapten exposure. Under the authors' procedure: Samples contained a median of approximately 100,000 TCRs, with a range of 23,224 to 690,600. TCRdb redid the calling of the RACE reads with MiXCR, one entry per CDR3 protein. These V and J calls are TCRdb output, not the study's own analysis. Seen here are roughly 380,000 distinct CDR3 sequences, roughly 4.8% observed once, and the top ten hold approximately 2.1%. This clonotype was seen a handful of times. Time point denoted: patch test 1, 2 weeks after DPC sensitization. Documented treatment: therapeutic diphenylcyclopropenone sensitization with weekly scalp DPC. The starting material was whole blood, obtained in connection with sensitization to the hapten diphenylcyclopropenone (DPC). This sequence originates from a woman between 45 and 65 years old with alopecia areata. Some clones in this sample may be carry-over from other donors' samples.

The CDR3 here is CSAFLRGGVDTQYF. In nucleotides, the CDR3 is TGCAGTGCTTTTCTGCGGGGGGGCGTGGATACGCAGTATTTT. The genes are TRBV20-1 and TRBJ2-3; 9 nucleotides line up with TRBD2. From germline, CDR1 is DFQATT and CDR2 SNEGSKA (reference sequence). V lost 5 bases to trimming and J lost 6 bases; unmatched junction nucleotides: 9. This CDR3 region has 14 residues.